This TCR beta chain was identified in a study of control samples from healthy donors and cancer patients. In germline, CDR1 is MGHDK, CDR2 SYGVNS. CDR3 length: 14 amino acids. V was shortened by 4 bases and J by 1 base, with 10 bases between the two germline ends. Sequencing used immunoSEQ multiplex PCR; TCRdb keeps in-frame clones, though not all of them. The sample consists of approximately 94,000 clones, more than 85% of them appearing once. The V gene is TRBV25-1, the J gene TRBJ1-1; D uncertain. This sequence was found in a woman aged 30 to 39 in good health. Sequences were obtained from blood. Here the CDR3 DNA reads TGTGCCAGCAGTGTTTTAGGGTGGAACACTGAAGCTTTCTTT. Translation gives CASSVLGWNTEAFF.